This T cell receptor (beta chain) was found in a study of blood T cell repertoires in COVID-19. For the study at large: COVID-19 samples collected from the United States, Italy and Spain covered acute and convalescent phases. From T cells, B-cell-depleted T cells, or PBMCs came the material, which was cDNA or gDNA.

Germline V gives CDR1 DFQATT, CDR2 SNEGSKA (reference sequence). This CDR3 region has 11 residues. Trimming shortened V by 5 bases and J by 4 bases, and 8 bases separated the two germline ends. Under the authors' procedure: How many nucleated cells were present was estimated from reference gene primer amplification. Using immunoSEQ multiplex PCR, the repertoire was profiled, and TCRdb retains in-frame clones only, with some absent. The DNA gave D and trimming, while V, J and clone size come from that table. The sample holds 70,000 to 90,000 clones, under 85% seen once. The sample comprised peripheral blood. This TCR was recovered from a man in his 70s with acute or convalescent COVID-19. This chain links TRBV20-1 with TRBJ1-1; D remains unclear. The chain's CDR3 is CSAVYGTEAFF. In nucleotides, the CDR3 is TGCAGTGCTGTGTACGGCACTGAAGCTTTCTTT.